The 28 T cell receptor beta chains presented below share a single source sample, sequenced in a study of T cell changes during pregnancy in multiple sclerosis. TCRdb keeps only in-frame clones here, not all; method: immunoSEQ multiplex PCR. This sample carries around 71,000 clones, approximately 92% of them seen once, and the ten largest clones take roughly 1.2%. The sequences come from peripheral blood, collected in the third trimester of pregnancy. The receptor source for this set is a female donor with multiple sclerosis, enrolled in a pregnancy study.

This clone was seen only once. V usage is TRBV7-8 and J usage is TRBJ2-5; D call uncertain. V dropped 4 bases and J dropped 4 bases, with 4 bases sitting between them. The CDR3 contains 11 residues. Germline V lookup: CDR1 SGHVS, CDR2 FQNEAQ. The CDR3 loop is CASSSGETQYF. The CDR3 region has the DNA TGTGCCAGCAGCTCCGGAGAGACCCAGTACTTC.

The rearrangement uses TRBV28 and TRBJ2-7; D is perhaps TRBD2 (6 bases). CDR3 size: 14 residues. Germline loops: CDR1 MDHEN, CDR2 SYDVKM. Trimming pared 2 bases from V and 3 bases from J, leaving 11 bases between. CDR3 in amino acids: CASSLGGSLYEQYF. In DNA form, the CDR3 reads TGTGCCAGCAGTTTAGGAGGGAGCCTCTACGAGCAGTACTTC.

This chain connects TRBV6-1 to TRBJ2-7, with 7 bases that match TRBD1. V lost 3 bases and J lost 3; bases outside the gene matches: 8. This CDR3 spans 15 amino acids. Germline V gives CDR1 MNHNS, CDR2 SASEGT. Here the CDR3 DNA reads TGTGCCAGCAGTGATAGGACAGGCCATAGCTACGAGCAGTACTTC. Translating gives CASSDRTGHSYEQYF.

The V call is TRBV27, the J call TRBJ2-3; the match to TRBD1 covers 10 bases. The V and J ends lost 5 bases and 2 bases, in that order; junction bases with no gene match: 4. CDR1 and CDR2 from the germline V gene are MNHEY and SMNVEV (reference sequence). This CDR3 has 15 amino acids. CDR3 region: CASSGTGALTDTQYF. CDR3 in DNA: TGTGCCAGCAGTGGGACAGGGGCCCTCACAGATACGCAGTATTTT.

The chain uses TRBV11-1 and TRBJ2-1, with D possibly matching TRBD2 (6 bases). This CDR3 comprises 13 residues. Germline CDR1 SGHAT, CDR2 FQDESV (reference sequence). Trimming took off 8 bases at V and 4 bases at J, with 12 bases between the two ends. The CDR3 is CASEAGPYNEQFF. CDR3 in DNA: TGTGCCAGCGAAGCGGGTCCTTACAATGAGCAGTTCTTC.

V usage is TRBV28 and J usage is TRBJ2-7, with a possible D match to TRBD1 (6 bases). CDR3 length: 15 amino acids. The germline V and J ends were trimmed by 5 bases and 1 base, with 15 bases remaining between them. Germline V gene sequence: CDR1 MDHEN, CDR2 SYDVKM. The CDR3 DNA follows: TGTGCCAGCAGTCTACCCTCGGACAGATCCTACGAGCAGTACTTC. Amino acid sequence: CASSLPSDRSYEQYF.

This sequence joins TRBV11-2 and TRBJ1-2, with D possibly being TRBD1 (5 bases). Germline V gene lookup returns CDR1 SGHAT and CDR2 FQNNGV. There are 14 residues in the CDR3. V lost 5 bases to trimming and J lost 8 bases, with 18 bases between them. The CDR3 coding sequence is TGTGCCAGCAGCCCAAACGGCGGGGCGGGAGGCTACACCTTC. The encoded protein is CASSPNGGAGGYTF.

This chain links TRBV10-3 with TRBJ2-1, with TRBD2 matching over 8 bases. Germline V gene lookup returns CDR1 ENHRY and CDR2 SYGVKD. The CDR3 totals 14 residues. V was clipped by 3 bases and J by 7 bases; unmatched bases: 5. For the CDR3, the DNA is TGTGCCATCAGTGATCCGGGAGGGCCTAATGAGCAGTTCTTC. Residues: CAISDPGGPNEQFF.

DNA for the CDR3: TGTGCCAGCAGCCAGGACAGGAACACTGAAGCTTTCTTT. It is translated as CASSQDRNTEAFF. The V and J genes are TRBV7-2 and TRBJ1-1, with D possibly being TRBD1 (6 bases). This CDR3 has 13 residues. CDR1 and CDR2 (germline): SGHTA, FQGNSA. Trimming shortened V by 5 bases and J by 1 base, and 8 bases separated the two germline ends.

Points on this clone: Mismatch with germline at one junction end may stem from a read error. The chain is built from TRBV7-3 and TRBJ1-1, with unresolved D. Looked up from germline, CDR1 is SGHTA and CDR2 is FQGTGA. The CDR3 has 15 amino acids. In DNA, the CDR3 is TGTGCCAGCAGCCTAACTCCGTCCAGAAACACTGAAGCTTTCTTT. Protein sequence: CASSLTPSRNTEAFF.

The chain joins TRBV6-5 to TRBJ1-4; weak D call: TRBD1 (6 bases). CDR1 and CDR2 from the germline V gene are MNHEY and SVGAGI. V was clipped by 8 bases and J by 7 bases, with 20 bases between them. This CDR3 is built from 15 residues. Written as DNA, the CDR3 is TGTGCCAGCGCCCCCCAGGGGCGCGGTAGTGAAAAACTGTTTTTT. Residues: CASAPQGRGSEKLFF.

CDR3 nucleotide sequence: TGTGCCAGTAGCGCTCCGGGACAGAGATACTCTGGGGCCAACGTCCTGACTTTC. Translating it yields CASSAPGQRYSGANVLTF. The V and J genes are TRBV19 and TRBJ2-6, with 7 bases that match TRBD1. V gave up 6 bases and J gave up 0 bases; unmatched junction bases: 11. The germline V gene encodes CDR1 LNHDA and CDR2 SQIVND (reference sequence). The CDR3 is made up of 18 amino acids.

This chain uses TRBV28 with TRBJ2-7, with TRBD2 as a possible D gene (5 bases). The CDR3 runs 13 residues. Trimming removed 8 bases at V and 2 bases at J, with 13 bases between. Per the germline V gene, CDR1 is MDHEN and CDR2 is SYDVKM. The CDR3 sequence is CASLDYSTYEQYF. The CDR3 nucleotides are TGTGCCAGCCTCGACTACTCGACCTACGAGCAGTACTTC.

The chain carries TRBV7-9 and TRBJ2-4, with TRBD1 matching over 7 bases. V trimming: 5 bases; J trimming: 4 bases; junction bases outside the gene matches: 11. There are 16 residues in the CDR3. CDR1 SEHNR and CDR2 FQNEAQ come from the germline V gene (reference sequence). The CDR3 sequence is CASSLGTARAKNIQYF. The DNA of the CDR3 is TGTGCCAGCAGCCTGGGGACAGCCCGGGCAAAAAACATTCAGTACTTC.

This chain joins TRBV4-1 and TRBJ2-3; no reliable D call. Germline V CDR1 and CDR2: MGHRA, YSYEKL. The CDR3 has 15 amino acids. V lost 1 base and J lost 2, with 10 bases in between. The chain's CDR3 is CASSQVSLVTDTQYF. The CDR3 DNA sequence: TGCGCCAGCAGCCAAGTTTCCCTTGTCACAGATACGCAGTATTTT.

The gene calls are TRBV11-2 and TRBJ2-7; 8 bases fit TRBD2. The trim removed 5 bases at V and 3 bases at J, leaving 9 bases unmatched. The CDR3 is 15 amino acids. Germline assignment: CDR1 SGHAT and CDR2 FQNNGV. CDR3 sequence (DNA): TGTGCCAGCAGCGCAATACTAGCGGAGATCTACGAGCAGTACTTC. As protein: CASSAILAEIYEQYF. Filled out from reference TRBV11-2 and TRBJ2-7, the complete variable domain reads EAGVAQSPRYKIIEKRQSVAFWCNPISGHATLYWYQQILGQGPKLLIQFQNNGVVDDSQLPKDRFSAERLKGVDSTLKIQPAKLEDSAVYLCASSAILAEIYEQYFGPGTRLTVT.

This chain's CDR3 is CSVEGGLAGKYEQYF. CDR3 bases: TGCAGCGTTGAAGGTGGGCTAGCGGGAAAATACGAGCAGTACTTC. The chain recombines TRBV29-1 with TRBJ2-7; 9 bases align to TRBD2. J lost 4 bases, V lost 1 base, and 8 bases had no gene match. From germline, CDR1 is SQVTM and CDR2 ANQGSEA. The CDR3 runs 15 residues.

J is TRBJ2-1 and V is TRBV10-3; D may be TRBD1 (6 bases). Trimming cost V 3 bases and J 8 bases, with 11 bases left between them. The germline V gene has CDR1 ENHRY and CDR2 SYGVKD. This CDR3 region has 13 residues. The CDR3: CAISDSTGYEQFF. In DNA, the CDR3 is TGTGCCATCAGTGACTCGACAGGTTATGAGCAGTTCTTC.

This chain links TRBV27 with TRBJ2-7; 8 bases are shared with TRBD2. V was clipped by 2 bases and J by 3 bases; unmatched bases: 6. CDR3 size: 15 residues. Germline CDR1 is MNHEY and CDR2 is SMNVEV (reference sequence). CDR3 sequence (DNA): TGTGCCAGCAGTTTAAGCCTAGCGGGTCTCTACGAGCAGTACTTC. Translated, it gives CASSLSLAGLYEQYF.

This sequence joins TRBV6-6 and TRBJ2-7; 9 bases match TRBD2. The CDR3 length is 15 residues. The germline V gene encodes CDR1 MNHNY and CDR2 SVGAGI (reference sequence). V dropped 6 bases and J dropped 5; count of bases not matched to a gene: 11. The CDR3 DNA follows: TGTGCCAGCAGCCCTATAGCGGGAGAAAGCCACGAGCAGTACTTC. This encodes CASSPIAGESHEQYF.

This chain links TRBV19 with TRBJ1-5; TRBD1 agrees at 7 bases. The germline CDR1 and CDR2 sequences are LNHDA and SQIVND (reference sequence). Unmatched junction bases numbered 3, after V lost 3 bases and J lost 4 bases. The CDR3 has 14 residues. The CDR3 here is CASSMEQGNQPQHF. In DNA, the CDR3 is TGTGCCAGTAGTATGGAACAGGGGAATCAGCCCCAGCATTTT.

The rearrangement uses TRBV19 and TRBJ1-5; D is ambiguous. The CDR3 has 14 residues. The V gene's germline CDR1 is LNHDA and CDR2 SQIVND (reference sequence). V lost 4 bases and J lost 9, with 16 bases in between. The CDR3 is CASSTGGFKWPQHF. The CDR3 nucleotides are TGTGCCAGTAGTACTGGAGGTTTTAAATGGCCCCAGCATTTT.

The rearrangement links TRBV5-1 to TRBJ2-7, with 8 bases fitting TRBD2. Germline CDR1 is SGHRS and CDR2 is YFSETQ. Trimming removed 2 bases from V and 0 bases from J; junction bases left unmatched: 1. There are 14 residues in the CDR3. The CDR3 here is CASSLTSGSYEQYF. The CDR3 DNA is TGCGCCAGCAGCTTAACTAGCGGCTCCTACGAGCAGTACTTC. Supplemented by reference TRBV5-1 and TRBJ2-7, the full variable domain reads KAGVTQTPRYLIKTRGQQVTLSCSPISGHRSVSWYQQTPGQGLQFLFEYFSETQRNKGNFPGRFSGRQFSNSRSEMNVSTLELGDSALYLCASSLTSGSYEQYFGPGTRLTVT.

The J gene is TRBJ1-4, the V gene TRBV5-1; 7 bases line up with TRBD1. With 0 bases clipped from V and 0 bases from J, the junction kept 5 bases outside the gene matches. CDR3 length: 17 residues. CDR1 is SGHRS, CDR2 YFSETQ, per germline. The CDR3 nucleotides read TGCGCCAGCAGCTTGGACGACAGGGTTCCAACTAATGAAAAACTGTTTTTT. It translates to CASSLDDRVPTNEKLFF.

The chain couples TRBV10-3 to TRBJ2-5; 7 bases fit TRBD1. Trimming took 8 bases from V and 5 from J; bases not matched to a gene: 14. The CDR3 has 15 amino acids. The germline V gene encodes CDR1 ENHRY and CDR2 SYGVKD. This chain's CDR3 is CAIHSGTEGSETQYF. In nucleotides, the CDR3 is TGTGCCATCCACTCCGGGACAGAAGGCTCGGAGACCCAGTACTTC.

The chain joins TRBV6-5 to TRBJ1-2, with D maybe TRBD1 (5 bases). The CDR3 is 13 residues long. The V end lost 2 bases, the J end lost 2 bases, and 6 bases lay between the germline ends. CDR1 and CDR2 from the germline V gene are MNHEY and SVGAGI. In DNA, the CDR3 is TGTGCCAGCAGTTACGACAGAAACTATGGCTACACCTTC. Protein: CASSYDRNYGYTF.

Turning to this clone: A read error may be the cause here, since a much bigger clone is one base away. The chain recombines TRBV6-1 with TRBJ2-2, with TRBD2 matching over 7 bases. This CDR3 spans 14 amino acids. V was clipped by 2 bases and J by 3 bases; unmatched bases: 0. The germline CDR1 and CDR2 sequences are MNHNS and SASEGT. The CDR3 region is CASSELADTGELFF. The CDR3, as DNA: TGTGCCAGCAGTGAACTAGCGGACACCGGGGAGCTGTTTTTT.

The J gene is TRBJ2-7, the V gene TRBV4-1; maybe TRBD2 (6 bases). V lost 1 base, J lost 2 bases, and 15 bases lay in between. The germline CDR1 and CDR2 sequences are MGHRA and YSYEKL. The CDR3 is made up of 16 amino acids. CDR3 region: CASSQVPWRGTYEQYF. The CDR3 region has the DNA TGCGCCAGCAGCCAAGTCCCATGGCGGGGAACCTACGAGCAGTACTTC.